This T cell receptor (beta chain) emerged from a study of OX40 agonist ivuxolimab in advanced cancers. Broader study findings: CD4+ and CD8+ blood T cells expanded clonally by week 6 at 0.1 to 3.0 mg/kg.

Using immunoSEQ multiplex PCR, the repertoire was profiled, and TCRdb retains in-frame clones only, with some absent. The sample has roughly 68,000 clones; approximately 83% are singletons. This clone appeared a few times. The antigen remains undetermined. The CDR3 is made up of 15 amino acids. Germline assignment: CDR1 SNHLY and CDR2 FYNNEI. Deletions cut 4 bases from V and 2 bases from J, with 14 bases between. The clonotype was recovered from an adult with an advanced solid tumor such as melanoma, head and neck, liver or kidney cancer. The sequencing used CD4+ or CD8+ T cells sorted from blood, collected in a trial of the OX40 agonist ivuxolimab. The chain has TRBV2 and TRBJ1-2; D is ambiguous. The CDR3 sequence is CASSGERITNYGYTF. The CDR3 DNA reads TGTGCCAGCAGTGGCGAGAGGATCACAAACTATGGCTACACCTTC.